This TCR beta chain was sequenced during a study of blood T cell repertoires in COVID-19. This CDR3 comprises 15 residues. Germline V gene data show CDR1 as SQVTM and CDR2 as ANQGSEA. V was cut by 4 bases and J by 0 bases, with 13 bases left in between. As processed by the authors: Estimates of nucleated cell counts were drawn from the amplification of reference gene primers. Repertoires were generated with immunoSEQ multiplex PCR, while TCRdb's copy carries only in-frame clones and drops some. The V and J calls and clone size are taken from that table; D and trimming were inferred from the DNA. The repertoire holds roughly 300,000 clones, with roughly 86% as singletons.

The sample consisted of peripheral blood. This receptor was identified in a woman in her forties or fifties who had recovered from COVID-19. The chain joins TRBV29-1 to TRBJ2-1, with unresolved D. The CDR3: CSVAQVEGSYNEQFF. CDR3 DNA sequence: TGCAGCGTTGCCCAGGTTGAAGGCTCCTACAATGAGCAGTTCTTC.